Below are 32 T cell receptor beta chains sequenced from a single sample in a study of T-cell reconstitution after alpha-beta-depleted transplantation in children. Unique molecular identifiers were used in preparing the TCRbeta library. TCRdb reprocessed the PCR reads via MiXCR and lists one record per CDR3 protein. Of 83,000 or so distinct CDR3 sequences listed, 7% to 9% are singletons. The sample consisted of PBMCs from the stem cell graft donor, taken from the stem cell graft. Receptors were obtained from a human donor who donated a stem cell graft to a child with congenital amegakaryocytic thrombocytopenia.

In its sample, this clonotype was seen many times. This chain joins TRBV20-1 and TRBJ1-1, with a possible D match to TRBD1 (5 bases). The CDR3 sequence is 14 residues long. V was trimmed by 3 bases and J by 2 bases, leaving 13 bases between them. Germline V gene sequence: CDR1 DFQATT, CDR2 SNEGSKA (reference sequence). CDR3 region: CSARRGAANTEAFF. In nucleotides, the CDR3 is TGCAGTGCTAGGCGAGGGGCCGCTAACACTGAAGCTTTCTTT.

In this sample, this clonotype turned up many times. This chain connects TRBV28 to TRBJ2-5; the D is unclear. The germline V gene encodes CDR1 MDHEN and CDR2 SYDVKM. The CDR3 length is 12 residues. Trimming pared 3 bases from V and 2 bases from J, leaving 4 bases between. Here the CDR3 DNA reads TGTGCCAGCAGTTTTGGACAAGAGACCCAGTACTTC. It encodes CASSFGQETQYF.

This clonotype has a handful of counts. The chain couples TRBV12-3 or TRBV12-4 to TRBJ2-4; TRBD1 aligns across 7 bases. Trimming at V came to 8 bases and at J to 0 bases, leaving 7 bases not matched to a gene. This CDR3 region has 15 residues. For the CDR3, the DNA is TGTGCCAGCTCCGGGACAGAGCTAGCCAAAAACATTCAGTACTTC. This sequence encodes CASSGTELAKNIQYF.

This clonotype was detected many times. CDR3: CASSPGGEQFF. As DNA, the CDR3 is TGTGCCAGCAGCCCTGGCGGGGAGCAGTTCTTC. The chain joins TRBV27 to TRBJ2-1, with D possibly matching TRBD2 (5 bases). Germline assignment: CDR1 MNHEY and CDR2 SMNVEV (reference sequence). CDR3 length: 11 residues. Trimming removed 6 bases from V and 10 bases from J, with 10 bases in between.

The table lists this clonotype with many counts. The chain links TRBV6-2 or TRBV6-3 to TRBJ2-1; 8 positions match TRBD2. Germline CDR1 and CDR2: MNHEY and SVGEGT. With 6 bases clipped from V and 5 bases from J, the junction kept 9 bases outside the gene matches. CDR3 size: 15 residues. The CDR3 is CASRSSGSSNNEQFF. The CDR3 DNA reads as TGTGCCAGCAGAAGCAGCGGGAGCTCAAACAATGAGCAGTTCTTC.

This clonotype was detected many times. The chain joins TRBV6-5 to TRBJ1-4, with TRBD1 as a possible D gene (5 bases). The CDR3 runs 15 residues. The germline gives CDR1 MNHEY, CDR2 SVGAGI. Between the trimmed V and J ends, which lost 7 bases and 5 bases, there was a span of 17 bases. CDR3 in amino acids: CASIRDGGVNEKLFF. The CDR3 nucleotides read TGTGCCAGCATTCGCGATGGGGGTGTAAATGAAAAACTGTTTTTT.

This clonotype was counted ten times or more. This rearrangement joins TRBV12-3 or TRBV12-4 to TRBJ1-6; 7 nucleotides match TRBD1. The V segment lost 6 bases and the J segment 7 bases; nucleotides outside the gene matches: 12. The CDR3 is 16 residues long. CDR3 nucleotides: TGTGCCAGCAGCCTCCACAGGGGTGGGCCGAATTCACCCCTCCACTTT. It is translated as CASSLHRGGPNSPLHF.

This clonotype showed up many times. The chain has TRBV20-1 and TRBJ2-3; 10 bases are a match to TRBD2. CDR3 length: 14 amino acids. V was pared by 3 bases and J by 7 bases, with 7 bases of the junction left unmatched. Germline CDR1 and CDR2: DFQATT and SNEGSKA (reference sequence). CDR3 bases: TGCAGTGCTAGGACTAGCGGGTGGAGATATACGCAGTATTTT. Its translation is CSARTSGWRYTQYF.

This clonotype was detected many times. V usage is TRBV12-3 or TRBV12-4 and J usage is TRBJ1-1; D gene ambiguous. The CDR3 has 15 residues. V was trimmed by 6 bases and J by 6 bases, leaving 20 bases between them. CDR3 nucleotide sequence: TGTGCCAGCAGACATCCCATCCTGATTGGCGCTGAAGCTTTCTTT. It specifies CASRHPILIGAEAFF.

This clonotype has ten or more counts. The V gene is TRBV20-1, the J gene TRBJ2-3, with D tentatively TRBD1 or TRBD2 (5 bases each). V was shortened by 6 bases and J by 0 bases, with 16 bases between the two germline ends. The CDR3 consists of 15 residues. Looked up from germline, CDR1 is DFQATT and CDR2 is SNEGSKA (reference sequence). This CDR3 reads CSAERGRTSTDTQYF. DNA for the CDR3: TGCAGTGCCGAGAGGGGAAGAACTAGCACAGATACGCAGTATTTT.

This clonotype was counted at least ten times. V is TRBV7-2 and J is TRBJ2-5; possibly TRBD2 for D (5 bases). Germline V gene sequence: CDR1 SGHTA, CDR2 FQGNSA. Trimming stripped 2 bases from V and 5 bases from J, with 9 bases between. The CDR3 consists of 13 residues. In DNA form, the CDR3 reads TGTGCCAGCAGCTTAAGCCCGGGGGAGACCCAGTACTTC. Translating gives CASSLSPGETQYF.

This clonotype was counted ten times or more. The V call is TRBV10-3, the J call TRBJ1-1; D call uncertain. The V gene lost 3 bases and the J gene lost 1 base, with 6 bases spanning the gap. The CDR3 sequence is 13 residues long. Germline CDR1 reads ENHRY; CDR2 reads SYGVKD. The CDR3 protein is CAISEGENTEAFF. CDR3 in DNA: TGTGCCATCAGTGAAGGAGAGAACACTGAAGCTTTCTTT.

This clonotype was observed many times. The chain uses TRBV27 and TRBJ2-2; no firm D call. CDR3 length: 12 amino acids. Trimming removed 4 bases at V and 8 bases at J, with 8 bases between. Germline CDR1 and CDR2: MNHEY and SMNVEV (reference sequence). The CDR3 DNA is TGTGCCAGCAGTTCCCGTTGGGGGGAGCTGTTTTTT. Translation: CASSSRWGELFF.

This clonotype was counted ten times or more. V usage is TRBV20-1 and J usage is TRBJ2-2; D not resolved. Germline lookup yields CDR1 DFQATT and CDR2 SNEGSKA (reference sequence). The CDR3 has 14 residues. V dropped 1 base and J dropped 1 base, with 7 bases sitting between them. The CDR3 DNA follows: TGCAGTGCTAGAGGCATAGGGAACACCGGGGAGCTGTTTTTT. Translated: CSARGIGNTGELFF.

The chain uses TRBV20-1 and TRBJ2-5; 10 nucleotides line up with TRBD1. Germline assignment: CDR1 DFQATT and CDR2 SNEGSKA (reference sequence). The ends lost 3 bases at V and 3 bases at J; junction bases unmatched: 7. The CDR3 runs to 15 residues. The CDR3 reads CSASRRTGGKETQYF. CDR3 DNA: TGCAGTGCTAGTAGGCGGACAGGGGGAAAAGAGACCCAGTACTTC.

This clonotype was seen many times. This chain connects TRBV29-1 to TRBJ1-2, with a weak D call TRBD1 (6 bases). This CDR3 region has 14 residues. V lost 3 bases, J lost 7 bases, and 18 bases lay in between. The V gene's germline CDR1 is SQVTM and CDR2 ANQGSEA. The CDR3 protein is CSVEGAGDGSGYTF. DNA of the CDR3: TGCAGCGTTGAGGGGGCAGGGGATGGTAGTGGCTACACCTTC.

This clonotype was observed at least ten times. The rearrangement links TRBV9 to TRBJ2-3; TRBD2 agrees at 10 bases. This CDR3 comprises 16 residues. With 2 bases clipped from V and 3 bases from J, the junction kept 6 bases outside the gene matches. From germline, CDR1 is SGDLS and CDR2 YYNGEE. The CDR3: CASSVSSGGMTDTQYF. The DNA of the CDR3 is TGTGCCAGCAGCGTCTCTAGCGGGGGTATGACAGATACGCAGTATTTT.

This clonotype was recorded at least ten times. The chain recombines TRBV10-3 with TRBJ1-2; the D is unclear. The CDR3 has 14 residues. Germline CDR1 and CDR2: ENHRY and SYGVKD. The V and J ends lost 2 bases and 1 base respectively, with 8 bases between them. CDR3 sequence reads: CAISEAGNNYGYTF. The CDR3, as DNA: TGTGCCATCAGTGAGGCAGGCAATAACTATGGCTACACCTTC.

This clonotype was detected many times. CDR3: CASSRPLYKNIQYF. CDR3 DNA sequence: TGTGCCAGCAGCCGCCCACTTTACAAAAACATTCAGTACTTC. The chain combines TRBV12-3 or TRBV12-4 with TRBJ2-4, with D unresolved. V was cut by 6 bases and J by 3 bases, with 12 bases left in between. CDR3 length: 14 amino acids.

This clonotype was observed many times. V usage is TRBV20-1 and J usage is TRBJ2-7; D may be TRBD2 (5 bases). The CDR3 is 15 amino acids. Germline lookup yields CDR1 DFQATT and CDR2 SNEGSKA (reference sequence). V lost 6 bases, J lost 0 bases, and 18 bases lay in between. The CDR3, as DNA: TGCAGTGCCCCGGATTTGAGGGATGGCTCCTACGAGCAGTACTTC. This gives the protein CSAPDLRDGSYEQYF.

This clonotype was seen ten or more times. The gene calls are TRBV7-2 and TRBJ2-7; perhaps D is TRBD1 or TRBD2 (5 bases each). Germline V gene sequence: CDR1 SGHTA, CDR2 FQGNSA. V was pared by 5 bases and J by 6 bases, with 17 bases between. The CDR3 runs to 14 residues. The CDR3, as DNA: TGTGCCAGCAGCCGGGACCCAAACAGTGTCGAGCAGTACTTC. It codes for CASSRDPNSVEQYF.

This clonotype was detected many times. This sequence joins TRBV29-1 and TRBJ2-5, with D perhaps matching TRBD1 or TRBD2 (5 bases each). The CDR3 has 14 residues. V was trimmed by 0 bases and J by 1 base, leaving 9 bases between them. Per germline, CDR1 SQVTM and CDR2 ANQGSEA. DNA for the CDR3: TGCAGCGTTGAAGATAAGGGGACCCAAGAGACCCAGTACTTC. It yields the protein CSVEDKGTQETQYF.

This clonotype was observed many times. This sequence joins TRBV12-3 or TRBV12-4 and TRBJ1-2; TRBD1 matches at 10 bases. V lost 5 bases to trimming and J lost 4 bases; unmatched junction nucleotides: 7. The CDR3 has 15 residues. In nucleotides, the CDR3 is TGTGCCAGCAGTCCCCGGGACAGGGGACTCTATGGCTACACCTTC. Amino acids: CASSPRDRGLYGYTF.

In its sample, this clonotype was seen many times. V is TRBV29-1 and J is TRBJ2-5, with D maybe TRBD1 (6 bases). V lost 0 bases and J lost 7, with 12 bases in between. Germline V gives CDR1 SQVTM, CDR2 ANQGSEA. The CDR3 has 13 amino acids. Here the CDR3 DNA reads TGCAGCGTTGAAGATAAGGGGGTAGGGACCCAGTACTTC. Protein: CSVEDKGVGTQYF.

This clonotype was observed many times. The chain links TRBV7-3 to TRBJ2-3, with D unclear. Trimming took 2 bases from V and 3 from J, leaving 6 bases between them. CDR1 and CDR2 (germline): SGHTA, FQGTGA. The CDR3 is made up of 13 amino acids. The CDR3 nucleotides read TGTGCCAGCAGCTTACACGGAACAGATACGCAGTATTTT. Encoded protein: CASSLHGTDTQYF.

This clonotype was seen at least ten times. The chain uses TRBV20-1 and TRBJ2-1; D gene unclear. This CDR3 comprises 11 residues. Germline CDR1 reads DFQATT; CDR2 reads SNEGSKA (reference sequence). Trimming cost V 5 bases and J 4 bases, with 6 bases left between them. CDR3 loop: CSAVRYNEQFF. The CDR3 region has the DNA TGCAGTGCTGTGAGATACAATGAGCAGTTCTTC.

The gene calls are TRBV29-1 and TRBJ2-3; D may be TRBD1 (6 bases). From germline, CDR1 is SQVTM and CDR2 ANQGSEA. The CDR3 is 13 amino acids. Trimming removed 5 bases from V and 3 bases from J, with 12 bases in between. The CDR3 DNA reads TGCAGCGTTACAGGGCAGCCAACAGATACGCAGTATTTT. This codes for CSVTGQPTDTQYF.

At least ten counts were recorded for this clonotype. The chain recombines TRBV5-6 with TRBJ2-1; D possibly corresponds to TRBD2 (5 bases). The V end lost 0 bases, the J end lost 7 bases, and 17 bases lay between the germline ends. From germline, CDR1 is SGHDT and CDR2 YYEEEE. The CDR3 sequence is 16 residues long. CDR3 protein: CASSLAASPMGNEQFF. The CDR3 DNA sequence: TGTGCCAGCAGCTTGGCGGCTAGCCCCATGGGAAATGAGCAGTTCTTC.

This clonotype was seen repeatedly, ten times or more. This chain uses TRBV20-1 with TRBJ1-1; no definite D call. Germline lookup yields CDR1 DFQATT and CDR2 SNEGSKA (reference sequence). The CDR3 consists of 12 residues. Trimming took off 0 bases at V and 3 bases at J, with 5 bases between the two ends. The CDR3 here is CSAREVDTEAFF. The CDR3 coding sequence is TGCAGTGCTAGAGAAGTAGACACTGAAGCTTTCTTT.

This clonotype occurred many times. The CDR3 spells CASSSNDFGTYNEQFF. CDR3 nucleotide sequence: TGTGCCAGCAGTTCCAACGACTTCGGAACCTACAATGAGCAGTTCTTC. The rearrangement uses TRBV5-4 and TRBJ2-1; D gene uncertain. The CDR3 is 16 residues long. The germline V gene has CDR1 SGHNT and CDR2 YYREEE (reference sequence). The V gene lost 5 bases and the J gene lost 2 bases, with 17 bases spanning the gap.

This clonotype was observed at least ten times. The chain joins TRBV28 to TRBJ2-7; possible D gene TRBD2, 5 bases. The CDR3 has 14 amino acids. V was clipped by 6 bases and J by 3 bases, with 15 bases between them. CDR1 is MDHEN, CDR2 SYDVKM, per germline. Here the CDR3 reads CASRPDYRDYEQYF. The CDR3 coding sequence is TGTGCCAGCAGGCCTGACTACCGCGACTACGAGCAGTACTTC.

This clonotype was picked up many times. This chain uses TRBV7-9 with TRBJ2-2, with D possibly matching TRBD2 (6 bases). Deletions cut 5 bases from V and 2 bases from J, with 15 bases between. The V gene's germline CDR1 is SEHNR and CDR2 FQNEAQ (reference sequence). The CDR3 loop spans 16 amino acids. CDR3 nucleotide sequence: TGTGCCAGCAGCCACGGAGGGGCATCAAACACCGGGGAGCTGTTTTTT. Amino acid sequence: CASSHGGASNTGELFF.